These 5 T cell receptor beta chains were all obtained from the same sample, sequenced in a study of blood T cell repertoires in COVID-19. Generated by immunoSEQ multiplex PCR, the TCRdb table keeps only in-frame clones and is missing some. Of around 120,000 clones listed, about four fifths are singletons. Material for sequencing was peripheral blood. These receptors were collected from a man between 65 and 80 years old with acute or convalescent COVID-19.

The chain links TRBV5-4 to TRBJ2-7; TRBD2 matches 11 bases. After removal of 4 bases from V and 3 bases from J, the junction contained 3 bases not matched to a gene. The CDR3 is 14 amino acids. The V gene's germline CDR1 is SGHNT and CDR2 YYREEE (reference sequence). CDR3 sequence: CASSKLAGDYEQYF. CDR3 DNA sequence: TGTGCCAGCAGCAAACTAGCGGGGGACTACGAGCAGTACTTC.

This chain's CDR3 is CASSPTGGDQETQYF. The DNA of the CDR3 is TGTGCCAGCAGCCCCACAGGGGGCGATCAAGAGACCCAGTACTTC. The V gene is TRBV11-2, the J gene TRBJ2-5; 9 bases match TRBD1. The V segment lost 5 bases and the J segment 2 bases; nucleotides outside the gene matches: 6. This CDR3 region has 15 residues. CDR1 is SGHAT and CDR2 is FQNNGV in the germline V gene.

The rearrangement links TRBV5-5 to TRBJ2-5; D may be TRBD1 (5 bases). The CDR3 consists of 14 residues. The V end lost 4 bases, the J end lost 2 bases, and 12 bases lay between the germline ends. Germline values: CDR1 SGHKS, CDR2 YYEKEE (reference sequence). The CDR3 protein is CASSSYRTQETQYF. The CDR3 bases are TGTGCCAGCAGCAGCTACAGGACGCAAGAGACCCAGTACTTC.

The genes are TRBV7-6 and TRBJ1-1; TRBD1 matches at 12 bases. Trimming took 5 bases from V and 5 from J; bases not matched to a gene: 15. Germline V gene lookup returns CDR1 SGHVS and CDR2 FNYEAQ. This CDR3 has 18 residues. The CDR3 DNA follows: TGTGCCAGCAGCCGCCCTAGGGGCGGGACAGGGGGCAATACTGAAGCTTTCTTT. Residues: CASSRPRGGTGGNTEAFF.

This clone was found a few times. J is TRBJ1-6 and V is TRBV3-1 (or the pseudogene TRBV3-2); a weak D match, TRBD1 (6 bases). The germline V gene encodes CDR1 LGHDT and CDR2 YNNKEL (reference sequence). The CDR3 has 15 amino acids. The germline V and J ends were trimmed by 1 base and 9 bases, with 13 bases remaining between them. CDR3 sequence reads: CASSQGWGGSSPLHF. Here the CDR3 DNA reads TGTGCCAGCAGCCAAGGGTGGGGGGGCTCTTCACCCCTCCACTTT.